One sample yielded the 6 T cell receptor beta chains listed below, sequenced in a study of blood T cell repertoires in COVID-19. Profiling relied on immunoSEQ multiplex PCR, and the TCRdb table lists in-frame clones only, not all of them. This table holds roughly 150,000 clones, 83% found once. The sample consisted of peripheral blood. The source is a woman of 80 years or more with acute or convalescent COVID-19.

The rearrangement links TRBV7-2 to TRBJ1-1; D remains unclear. CDR1 and CDR2 from the germline V gene are SGHTA and FQGNSA. This CDR3 spans 14 amino acids. The ends were cut back, 1 base at V and 3 bases at J, with 9 bases in the middle. Here the CDR3 reads CASSLVEGDTEAFF. CDR3 in DNA: TGTGCCAGCAGCTTAGTGGAGGGAGACACTGAAGCTTTCTTT.

J is TRBJ2-3 and V is TRBV9; D possibly corresponds to TRBD1 (5 bases). V was clipped by 3 bases and J by 4 bases, with 18 bases between them. Germline CDR1 is SGDLS and CDR2 is YYNGEE. The CDR3 consists of 16 residues. The CDR3 DNA sequence: TGTGCCAGCAGCGCGGGTCTGGGGCCCCCCGCAGATACGCAGTATTTT. It encodes CASSAGLGPPADTQYF.

Comment on this clone: Other DNA sequences in the same sample also yield this CDR3. This rearrangement joins TRBV28 to TRBJ1-5; TRBD1 might be the D (5 bases). Trimming cost V 2 bases and J 6 bases, with 8 bases left between them. The CDR3 has 13 residues. The V gene's germline CDR1 is MDHEN and CDR2 SYDVKM. CDR3: CASSLQGGQPQHF. The CDR3 DNA reads as TGTGCCAGCAGTTTACAGGGAGGTCAGCCCCAGCATTTT.

The genes are TRBV4-3 and TRBJ1-5; unclear D gene. Germline assignment: CDR1 LGHNA and CDR2 YSLEER. With 4 bases removed from V and 3 bases from J, the gap between germline ends came to 16 bases. The CDR3 spans 16 residues. CDR3 sequence reads: CASSRFHSTPNQPQHF. The CDR3 DNA is TGCGCCAGCAGCCGCTTCCATAGCACTCCCAATCAGCCCCAGCATTTT.

The chain uses TRBV28 and TRBJ1-4; a possible D gene is TRBD1 (5 bases). Germline V gene data show CDR1 as MDHEN and CDR2 as SYDVKM. V lost 8 bases to trimming and J lost 0 bases, with 10 bases between them. The CDR3 totals 14 residues. The CDR3 region is CASGGGSTNEKLFF. CDR3 bases: TGTGCCAGCGGCGGGGGGTCAACTAATGAAAAACTGTTTTTT.

Only a few counts were recorded for this clone. The genes are TRBV5-1 and TRBJ2-7, with 11 bases lining up with TRBD2. The trim removed 6 bases at V and 4 bases at J, leaving 15 bases unmatched. This CDR3 has 17 amino acids. Germline CDR1 and CDR2: SGHRS and YFSETQ. The CDR3: CASTPLTTSGGWYEQYF. Here the CDR3 DNA reads TGCGCCAGCACCCCCCTCACTACTAGCGGGGGCTGGTACGAGCAGTACTTC.